A selection of T cell receptor beta chains follows, all from one sample in a study of T cells expressing NK-cell markers. Using the 5' RACE reads, TCRdb records one entry per CDR3 protein without DNA. This listing includes 500,000 to 700,000 distinct CDR3 sequences. The sample taken for sequencing was blood T cells: a sorted CD56 or NKG2C T cell subset, CD4+ or CD8+ T cells, or bulk PBMC T cells (not recorded which). The receptors here all came from a man between 18 and 35 years old in good health. Each CDR3 is given with its conserved first and last residue.

TRBJ1-2 TRBV29-1 CSVESTGRSYGYTF
TRBJ1-2 TRBV7-6 CASSFQTTGTPSNPGGYTF
TRBJ2-1 TRBV24-1 CATSDLDRTGDPYNEQFF
TRBJ2-5 TRBV11-2 CASSLDRGPRWTQYF
TRBJ2-1 TRBV20-1 CSATQGTGVSYEQFF
TRBJ2-6 TRBV3-1 CASSHKVLANVLTF
TRBJ1-2 TRBV12-3/TRBV12-4 CASSLGYYGYTF
TRBJ2-3 TRBV21-1 CASSKEGDYFTQYF
TRBJ2-5 TRBV21-1 CASTAPGQGRQETQYF
TRBJ1-5 TRBV20-1 CSARDFGTGDNQPQHF
TRBJ2-1 TRBV7-3 CASSLILAGGPQFF
TRBJ2-3 TRBV2 CASSVQGKGPDTQYF
TRBJ2-3 TRBV24-1 CATKRGGQHTDTQYF
TRBJ2-3 TRBV5-1 CASSLTVFSTDTQYF
TRBJ2-3 TRBV5-1 CASSLAVAHTDTQYF
TRBJ1-2 TRBV12-3/TRBV12-4 CASSVRTGGVNYGYTF
TRBJ2-2 TRBV6-5 CASSWLAGGRSYHTGELFF
TRBJ2-1 TRBV25-1 CASSEETNSMDEQFF
TRBJ2-3 TRBV12-3/TRBV12-4 CASSFWGAGQDTQYF
TRBJ1-1 TRBV7-8 CASSLAREAFF
TRBJ1-4 TRBV6-5 CASSWDREKLFF
TRBJ2-7 TRBV25-1 CASSESGTGYEQYF
TRBJ2-2 TRBV29-1 CSVVGGAGGGTGELFF
TRBJ2-1 TRBV24-1 CATSDVGGSPRSYNEQFF
TRBJ2-3 TRBV4-2 CASSHDKGSGQGADTQYF
TRBJ2-1 TRBV28 CASSLGGGLDNEQFF
TRBJ1-2 TRBV11-2 CASSFPGSLGGYTF
TRBJ2-1 TRBV11-2 CASSLVSSGKGEQFF
TRBJ2-1 TRBV7-6 CASSFTAGASYNEQFF
TRBJ2-5 TRBV27 CASSFGRGIGTQYF
TRBJ1-6 TRBV25-1 CASSGTASYSPLHF
TRBJ1-1 TRBV6-5 CASSYRTGMNTEAFF
TRBJ2-1 TRBV25-1 CASSESRGTSYEQFF
TRBJ2-7 TRBV11-2 CASSSDQTGVWEQYF
TRBJ2-7 TRBV7-9 CASSPIQYEQYF
TRBJ2-6 TRBV12-3/TRBV12-4 CASRSTGGAAGANVLTF
TRBJ2-5 TRBV7-6 CASSSLGTRGTQYF
TRBJ2-3 TRBV15 CATSTPRVRDTQYF
TRBJ2-1 TRBV14 CASSQVPGVGEQFF
TRBJ2-3 TRBV5-1 CASSSLRAGSSTDTQYF
TRBJ2-1 TRBV10-2 CASGLAGYEQFF
TRBJ2-1 TRBV28 CASTPRVGNEQFF
TRBJ1-4 TRBV5-1 CASSFAGDEKLFF
TRBJ2-1 TRBV7-2 CASSFGLTSGRGRISNEQFF
TRBJ1-5 TRBV20-1 CSARGGSDSNQPQHF
TRBJ2-7 TRBV21-1 CASFWDNHPILAYEQYF
TRBJ2-7 TRBV6-2/TRBV6-3 CASSSVTTVSYEQYF
TRBJ2-6 TRBV27 CASSSLLVSGANVLTF
TRBJ2-3 TRBV5-1 CASMDGRGSDTQYF
TRBJ2-2 TRBV24-1 CATSDFVQAGELFF
TRBJ1-3 TRBV7-9 CASSSPGGGGLGNTIYF
TRBJ2-5 TRBV5-1 CASSALKETQYF
TRBJ1-4 TRBV25-1 CASSEQTGLANEKLFF
TRBJ2-3 TRBV7-3 CASSLTTGAADTQYF